These 21 T cell receptor beta chains came from one sample sequenced in a study of T cell changes during pregnancy in multiple sclerosis. Profiled with immunoSEQ multiplex PCR; TCRdb holds only in-frame clones, not every one. The repertoire holds approximately 120,000 clones, with less than 97% as singletons. Sequenced material: peripheral blood, taken after pregnancy. These receptor sequences come from a female donor with multiple sclerosis, enrolled in a pregnancy study.

This chain connects TRBV13 to TRBJ1-3; D might be TRBD1 (6 bases). CDR3 length equals 18 residues. Looked up from germline, CDR1 is PRHDT and CDR2 is FYEKMQ (reference sequence). Trimming left V 5 bases short and J 0 bases short, with 20 bases between. CDR3 amino acids: CASSSKPDRHNSGNTIYF. CDR3 sequence (DNA): TGTGCCAGCAGCAGTAAGCCCGACAGGCACAACTCTGGAAACACCATATATTTT.

The chain employs TRBV28 and TRBJ2-2; 10 bases line up with TRBD1. The CDR3 has 15 residues. With V trimmed by 5 bases and J by 6 bases, 6 bases remained unmatched. Germline lookup yields CDR1 MDHEN and CDR2 SYDVKM. The CDR3 here is CASSVTGTGAGELFF. For the CDR3, the DNA is TGTGCCAGCAGTGTAACCGGGACAGGGGCCGGGGAGCTGTTTTTT.

V and J are TRBV15 and TRBJ2-7, with a weak D call TRBD1 (6 bases). The germline V and J ends were trimmed by 1 base and 5 bases, with 15 bases remaining between them. The CDR3 runs 15 residues. Germline CDR1 LNHNV, CDR2 YYDKDF (reference sequence). CDR3 nucleotide sequence: TGTGCCACCAGCAGAGTAGTCGCAGGGGCAAACGAGCAGTACTTC. Protein product: CATSRVVAGANEQYF.

V is TRBV28 and J is TRBJ2-3, with D possibly matching TRBD2 (7 bases). The germline CDR1 and CDR2 sequences are MDHEN and SYDVKM. Trimming cost V 4 bases and J 6 bases, with 17 bases left between them. This CDR3 is built from 15 residues. The CDR3: CASSWSIGGVDTQYF. The CDR3 region has the DNA TGTGCCAGCAGTTGGTCTATAGGGGGGGTTGATACGCAGTATTTT.

The chain is built from TRBV15 and TRBJ1-5, with D maybe TRBD1 (6 bases). The CDR3 loop spans 15 amino acids. Germline assignment: CDR1 LNHNV and CDR2 YYDKDF (reference sequence). Trimming took 5 bases from V and 4 from J, leaving 15 bases between them. CDR3 amino acids: CATSGKGGGNQPQHF. CDR3 DNA sequence: TGTGCCACCAGCGGTAAGGGGGGGGGTAATCAGCCCCAGCATTTT. Drawing the rest from reference TRBV15 and TRBJ1-5, the complete variable domain is DAMVIQNPRYQVTQFGKPVTLSCSQTLNHNVMYWYQQKSSQAPKLLFHYYDKDFNNEADTPDNFQSRRPNTSFCFLDIRSPGLGDTAMYLCATSGKGGGNQPQHFGDGTRLSIL.

J is TRBJ2-1 and V is TRBV15, with 7 bases fitting TRBD1. Per germline, CDR1 LNHNV and CDR2 YYDKDF (reference sequence). The CDR3 spans 15 residues. The trim removed 9 bases at V and 5 bases at J, leaving 13 bases unmatched. The CDR3 region is CATSLGGAGNNEQFF. CDR3 coding DNA: TGTGCCACTTCACTAGGGGGCGCCGGTAACAATGAGCAGTTCTTC.

J is TRBJ1-2 and V is TRBV4-3, with D possibly TRBD1 on 5 matching bases. Trimming took off 1 base at V and 3 bases at J, with 9 bases between the two ends. This CDR3 region has 14 residues. Germline V gene data show CDR1 as LGHNA and CDR2 as YSLEER. CDR3 loop: CASSQVGADYGYTF. As DNA, the CDR3 is TGCGCCAGCAGCCAAGTAGGGGCGGACTATGGCTACACCTTC.

The chain links TRBV28 to TRBJ1-5, with D unresolved. V dropped 6 bases and J dropped 0 bases, with 12 bases sitting between them. CDR3 size: 15 residues. CDR1 is MDHEN and CDR2 is SYDVKM in the germline V gene. The CDR3 bases are TGTGCCAGCAGATACAGAGATTATAGCAATCAGCCCCAGCATTTT. Amino acid sequence: CASRYRDYSNQPQHF.

The chain couples TRBV4-1 to TRBJ1-4, with TRBD1 as a possible D gene (6 bases). V lost 0 bases, J lost 11 bases, and 13 bases lay in between. The V gene's germline CDR1 is MGHRA and CDR2 YSYEKL. The CDR3 runs to 14 residues. CDR3 amino acids: CASSQDQGWGKLFF. The CDR3 nucleotides are TGCGCCAGCAGCCAAGATCAGGGGTGGGGGAAACTGTTTTTT.

V usage is TRBV6-1 and J usage is TRBJ2-7; D call uncertain. CDR3 length: 11 residues. With 6 bases removed from V and 4 bases from J, the gap between germline ends came to 7 bases. Germline lookup yields CDR1 MNHNS and CDR2 SASEGT. CDR3 coding DNA: TGTGCCAGCAGCCAAATTTACGAGCAGTACTTC. Its protein product is CASSQIYEQYF.

The chain uses TRBV11-2 and TRBJ2-1; TRBD2 matches 7 bases. CDR3 length: 16 amino acids. CDR1 is SGHAT and CDR2 is FQNNGV in the germline V gene. V dropped 1 base and J dropped 3; count of bases not matched to a gene: 6. CDR3 DNA: TGTGCCAGCAGCTTAGCGGAAGGACTAGTCTACAATGAGCAGTTCTTC. As protein: CASSLAEGLVYNEQFF.

The chain has TRBV11-3 and TRBJ1-1; the match to TRBD1 covers 7 bases. Germline lookup yields CDR1 SGHNT and CDR2 YENEEA. The CDR3 is 13 residues long. V was pared by 5 bases and J by 6 bases, with 6 bases of the junction left unmatched. The chain's CDR3 is CASSAGGMAEAFF. The CDR3 nucleotides read TGTGCCAGCAGCGCAGGGGGAATGGCTGAAGCTTTCTTT.

This sequence joins TRBV7-2 and TRBJ2-4, with D perhaps TRBD2 (6 bases). V shed 5 bases and J shed 10 bases, with 21 bases lying between them. The CDR3 covers 15 residues. Germline V gene lookup returns CDR1 SGHTA and CDR2 FQGNSA. The CDR3 sequence is CASSTGGAGLGIQYF. For the CDR3, the DNA is TGTGCCAGCAGCACTGGAGGGGCAGGGCTGGGGATTCAGTACTTC.

The chain is built from TRBV2 and TRBJ2-7; D may be TRBD1 (6 bases). Trimming stripped 4 bases from V and 4 bases from J, with 20 bases between. In germline, CDR1 is SNHLY, CDR2 FYNNEI. This CDR3 is built from 16 residues. CDR3 sequence (DNA): TGTGCCAGCAGTGGTACAGGGTCAATCGCAAGGTACGAGCAGTACTTC. Its protein product is CASSGTGSIARYEQYF.

The chain joins TRBV7-9 to TRBJ2-7, with D tentatively TRBD2 (6 bases). The CDR3 runs 15 residues. V lost 3 bases and J 2 bases, leaving 14 bases between the germline ends. Germline assignment: CDR1 SEHNR and CDR2 FQNEAQ (reference sequence). The CDR3 DNA follows: TGTGCCAGCAGCTTCGGAGGGTCCCCCCCCTACGAGCAGTACTTC. It is translated as CASSFGGSPPYEQYF.

The V gene is TRBV7-8, the J gene TRBJ1-5; possibly TRBD1 for D (5 bases). From germline, CDR1 is SGHVS and CDR2 FQNEAQ. The CDR3 covers 15 residues. Trimming removed 5 bases from V and 5 bases from J, with 16 bases in between. In nucleotides, the CDR3 is TGTGCCAGCAGCCCTCCAGGGATAGGGGATCAGCCCCAGCATTTT. Its translation is CASSPPGIGDQPQHF.

The chain joins TRBV15 to TRBJ2-1, with 11 bases that match TRBD1. The CDR3 is 16 residues long. Looked up from germline, CDR1 is LNHNV and CDR2 is YYDKDF (reference sequence). With V trimmed by 5 bases and J by 7 bases, 10 bases remained unmatched. CDR3 sequence reads: CATSAGQGAGVNEQFF. For the CDR3, the DNA is TGTGCCACCAGCGCCGGACAGGGGGCGGGCGTTAATGAGCAGTTCTTC.

The gene calls are TRBV4-2 and TRBJ2-7, with 9 positions matching TRBD1. J was trimmed by 7 bases and V by 4 bases; bases with no gene match: 17. The CDR3 runs 17 residues. Germline CDR1 LGHNA, CDR2 YNFKEQ. In nucleotides, the CDR3 is TGTGCCAGCAGCCGAGGTTCCGGGACAGGGCGAGCGGGGGAGCAGTACTTC. Its protein is CASSRGSGTGRAGEQYF.

The V gene is TRBV4-2, the J gene TRBJ2-2; 7 bases fit TRBD2. After removal of 0 bases from V and 3 bases from J, the junction contained 7 bases not matched to a gene. In germline, CDR1 is LGHNA, CDR2 YNFKEQ. The CDR3 totals 17 residues. The CDR3 reads CASSQDEGLADTGELFF. Written as DNA, the CDR3 is TGTGCCAGCAGCCAAGATGAGGGGCTAGCGGACACCGGGGAGCTGTTTTTT.

This chain links TRBV7-8 with TRBJ2-6, with 9 positions matching TRBD1. V lost 0 bases to trimming and J lost 1 base; unmatched junction nucleotides: 1. Germline V gene lookup returns CDR1 SGHVS and CDR2 FQNEAQ. This CDR3 is 17 amino acids long. CDR3 sequence reads: CASSLAGQGSGANVLTF. The CDR3 DNA sequence: TGTGCCAGCAGCTTAGCTGGACAGGGGTCTGGGGCCAACGTCCTGACTTTC.

The V gene is TRBV5-4, the J gene TRBJ2-1; D might be TRBD2 (5 bases). The CDR3 spans 13 residues. With 0 bases removed from V and 14 bases from J, the gap between germline ends came to 15 bases. The V gene's germline CDR1 is SGHNT and CDR2 YYREEE (reference sequence). CDR3 DNA sequence: TGTGCCAGCAGCTTGGAGCCTTGGGAGTATGAGTTCTTC. Translating gives CASSLEPWEYEFF.